Below are 32 T cell receptor beta chains sequenced from a single sample in a study of blood T cell repertoires in COVID-19. The assay was immunoSEQ multiplex PCR, and TCRdb's table has in-frame clones only and misses some. The table shows fewer than 65,000 clones, with about nine tenths occurring only once. The sample consisted of peripheral blood. The receptor source for this set is a woman between 55 and 75 years old with active or convalescent COVID-19.

The V call is TRBV28, the J call TRBJ1-4; a possible D gene is TRBD1 (6 bases). This CDR3 contains 13 residues. The V gene lost 7 bases and the J gene lost 6 bases, with 12 bases spanning the gap. Germline assignment: CDR1 MDHEN and CDR2 SYDVKM. For the CDR3, the DNA is TGTGCCAGCAAGGACAGAGACCATGAAAAACTGTTTTTT. This codes for CASKDRDHEKLFF.

The chain uses TRBV5-1 and TRBJ1-1; TRBD1 might be the D (6 bases). The germline V gene encodes CDR1 SGHRS and CDR2 YFSETQ. Trimming cost V 0 bases and J 1 base, with 7 bases left between them. CDR3 length: 14 residues. CDR3 region: CASSLGQENTEAFF. The DNA of the CDR3 is TGCGCCAGCAGCTTGGGACAGGAGAACACTGAAGCTTTCTTT.

The chain couples TRBV24-1 to TRBJ2-1, with D possibly TRBD1 on 6 matching bases. The germline V gene encodes CDR1 KGHDR and CDR2 SFDVKD. The CDR3 has 16 residues. Trimming took off 5 bases at V and 0 bases at J, with 13 bases between the two ends. In DNA form, the CDR3 reads TGTGCCACCAGTGGGAACAGGGCCAGCTCCTACAATGAGCAGTTCTTC. Translating it yields CATSGNRASSYNEQFF.

V gene TRBV5-1 combines with J gene TRBJ1-1; no clear D. The germline gives CDR1 SGHRS, CDR2 YFSETQ. Deletions cut 2 bases from V and 1 base from J, with 9 bases between. The CDR3 has 14 residues. CDR3 in amino acids: CASSLQEGNTEAFF. In DNA form, the CDR3 reads TGCGCCAGCAGCTTACAAGAGGGGAACACTGAAGCTTTCTTT.

The rearrangement links TRBV6-2 or TRBV6-3 to TRBJ2-3, with 10 bases fitting TRBD1. The CDR3 extends over 14 amino acids. Trimming at V came to 5 bases and at J to 7 bases, leaving 6 bases not matched to a gene. From germline, CDR1 is MNHEY and CDR2 SVGEGT. DNA for the CDR3: TGTGCCAGCAGTCACCCGGGACAGGGGAATACGCAGTATTTT. Its protein product is CASSHPGQGNTQYF.

The genes are TRBV28 and TRBJ1-2, with a tentative D call TRBD1 (5 bases). Germline CDR1 and CDR2: MDHEN and SYDVKM. V lost 2 bases and J lost 4, with 8 bases in between. This CDR3 comprises 13 residues. CDR3 loop: CASSLRGVYGYTF. For the CDR3, the DNA is TGTGCCAGCAGTTTAAGGGGCGTCTATGGCTACACCTTC.

The J gene is TRBJ2-5, the V gene TRBV14; 8 bases align to TRBD1. V lost 3 bases, J lost 4 bases, and 16 bases stayed unmatched. Germline V CDR1 and CDR2: SGHDN, FVKESK. The CDR3 length is 18 residues. The CDR3 spells CASSHSRGDRRWLETQYF. CDR3 sequence (DNA): TGTGCCAGCAGCCATTCCAGGGGGGACAGGAGGTGGTTAGAGACCCAGTACTTC.

The chain couples TRBV6-5 to TRBJ2-3; weak D call: TRBD1 (5 bases). Deletions cut 5 bases from V and 4 bases from J, with 10 bases between. This CDR3 has 13 amino acids. CDR1 and CDR2 (germline): MNHEY, SVGAGI. This CDR3 is CASSSRVADTQYF. Here the CDR3 DNA reads TGTGCCAGCAGTAGCAGGGTAGCAGATACGCAGTATTTT.

V gene TRBV11-1 combines with J gene TRBJ2-7, with TRBD2 identical over 11 bases. From germline, CDR1 is SGHAT and CDR2 FQDESV (reference sequence). CDR3 length equals 15 residues. J lost 2 bases, V lost 5 bases, and 5 bases had no gene match. The CDR3 loop is CASSLLAGGTYEQYF. The DNA for the CDR3 is TGTGCCAGCAGCCTGCTAGCGGGAGGCACCTACGAGCAGTACTTC.

V usage is TRBV6-2 or TRBV6-3 and J usage is TRBJ2-3; perhaps TRBD2 as D (5 bases). Germline V lookup: CDR1 MNHEY, CDR2 SVGEGT. With 2 bases removed from V and 2 bases from J, the gap between germline ends came to 20 bases. The length of the CDR3 is 18 residues. Written as DNA, the CDR3 is TGTGCCAGCAGTTACACTCCTGGGGAGTTCGGGGTCACAGATACGCAGTATTTT. Protein sequence: CASSYTPGEFGVTDTQYF.

The V call is TRBV27, the J call TRBJ2-2; D perhaps matches TRBD2 (9 bases). Trimming took 6 bases from V and 5 from J, leaving 22 bases between them. This CDR3 is built from 17 residues. In germline, CDR1 is MNHEY, CDR2 SMNVEV (reference sequence). The CDR3 here is CASRRYSSGTGTGELFF. The CDR3 DNA is TGTGCCAGCAGGCGGTATTCTAGCGGGACAGGAACCGGGGAGCTGTTTTTT.

As regards this clone: At one end, the junction sequence differs from germline, possibly due to a read error. The CDR3 sequence: CTSSSRTYEQYF. The CDR3 DNA reads as TGTACCAGCAGCTCGAGGACCTACGAGCAGTACTTC. The V and J genes are TRBV5-6 and TRBJ2-7; D is unresolved. Germline assignment: CDR1 SGHDT and CDR2 YYEEEE. The CDR3 loop spans 12 amino acids.

This sequence joins TRBV11-3 and TRBJ2-1, with 10 positions matching TRBD2. Germline V gene sequence: CDR1 SGHNT, CDR2 YENEEA. The V gene end was trimmed by 1 base and the J gene end by 4 bases; junction bases not matched to a gene: 4. This CDR3 spans 16 amino acids. CDR3 sequence (DNA): TGTGCCAGCAGCTTAGGGGTAGCGGGAGGTTACAATGAGCAGTTCTTC. This sequence encodes CASSLGVAGGYNEQFF.

This clone was detected once. This chain connects TRBV5-6 to TRBJ1-1; D is undetermined. The CDR3 consists of 15 residues. The V gene's germline CDR1 is SGHDT and CDR2 YYEEEE. Trimming took 5 bases from V and 0 from J, leaving 14 bases between them. CDR3: CASSSGRPMNTEAFF. The CDR3 DNA follows: TGTGCCAGCAGTTCGGGGAGACCGATGAACACTGAAGCTTTCTTT.

The CDR3 DNA follows: TGTGCCAGCAGCGCCCAGGGTTCCCCGTCCTACGAGCAGTACTTC. Translation gives CASSAQGSPSYEQYF. This sequence joins TRBV9 and TRBJ2-7, with D perhaps matching TRBD1 (5 bases). CDR3 length: 15 amino acids. Germline V gives CDR1 SGDLS, CDR2 YYNGEE. V lost 3 bases, J lost 1 base, and 14 bases lay in between.

CDR3 nucleotide sequence: TGTGCCAGCAAGTATGGGGGAGGGTCGGAGACCCAGTACTTC. As protein: CASKYGGGSETQYF. This chain joins TRBV28 and TRBJ2-5, with 7 bases aligning to TRBD2. Trimming took 7 bases from V and 5 from J; bases not matched to a gene: 10. CDR1 MDHEN and CDR2 SYDVKM come from the germline V gene. The CDR3 has 14 residues.

This rearrangement joins TRBV27 to TRBJ1-5, with D unclear. The CDR3 length is 12 residues. Germline CDR1 MNHEY, CDR2 SMNVEV (reference sequence). V dropped 2 bases and J dropped 4 bases, with 3 bases sitting between them. CDR3 coding DNA: TGTGCCAGCAGTTTACTGAATCAGCCCCAGCATTTT. Residues: CASSLLNQPQHF.

This sequence joins TRBV3-1 (or the pseudogene TRBV3-2) and TRBJ2-3; 7 bases line up with TRBD1. CDR1 and CDR2 from the germline V gene are LGHDT and YNNKEL (reference sequence). The CDR3 extends over 17 amino acids. Trimming cost V 2 bases and J 0 bases; bases outside gene matches: 8. CDR3 region: CASSQNLGDSSTDTQYF. In DNA form, the CDR3 reads TGTGCCAGCAGCCAAAACCTTGGGGACAGTAGCACAGATACGCAGTATTTT.

This clone was detected a few times. The V call is TRBV19, the J call TRBJ1-1; D ambiguous. V was trimmed by 4 bases and J by 3 bases, leaving 18 bases between them. CDR1 is LNHDA, CDR2 SQIVND, per germline (reference sequence). This CDR3 spans 16 amino acids. The CDR3 loop is CASSTQYWASDTEAFF. The CDR3, as DNA: TGTGCCAGTAGTACCCAGTATTGGGCTAGCGACACTGAAGCTTTCTTT.

Here the CDR3 reads CASSYSGTSFHEQYF. CDR3 in DNA: TGTGCCAGCAGTTACTCCGGGACTAGCTTCCACGAGCAGTACTTC. The chain links TRBV6-5 to TRBJ2-7; 9 bases match TRBD2. CDR3 length: 15 residues. Germline V gene data show CDR1 as MNHEY and CDR2 as SVGAGI. Germline trimming cut 0 bases from V and 5 bases from J; bases unmatched to any gene: 5.

The rearrangement joins TRBV10-3 to TRBJ2-7; D call uncertain. The CDR3 extends over 12 amino acids. Trimming pared 3 bases from V and 3 bases from J, leaving 6 bases between. Germline values: CDR1 ENHRY, CDR2 SYGVKD. Here the CDR3 DNA reads TGTGCCATCAGTGAAGGAGACTACGAGCAGTACTTC. Translating gives CAISEGDYEQYF.

V usage is TRBV19 and J usage is TRBJ2-1, with 13 bases identical to TRBD2. This CDR3 is built from 16 residues. V shed 6 bases, J shed 7 bases, and the junction held 9 bases outside the gene matches. Per germline, CDR1 LNHDA and CDR2 SQIVND (reference sequence). The CDR3 here is CASSPEGGLAGNEQFF. CDR3 DNA: TGTGCCAGTAGCCCAGAGGGGGGACTAGCGGGAAATGAGCAGTTCTTC. The whole variable domain, filled in from reference TRBV19 and TRBJ2-1, reads DGGITQSPKYLFRKEGQNVTLSCEQNLNHDAMYWYRQDPGQGLRLIYYSQIVNDFQKGDIAEGYSVSREKKESFPLTVTSAQKNPTAFYLCASSPEGGLAGNEQFFGPGTRLTVL.

This clone was seen a single time. This sequence joins TRBV24-1 and TRBJ2-1, with TRBD1 identical over 9 bases. V dropped 5 bases and J dropped 8; count of bases not matched to a gene: 9. The germline V gene encodes CDR1 KGHDR and CDR2 SFDVKD. The CDR3 is 15 residues long. The CDR3 nucleotides are TGTGCCACCAGTGGCCCGGGACAGGGTGACGATGAGCAGTTCTTC. Its protein is CATSGPGQGDDEQFF.

The rearrangement uses TRBV3-1 (or the pseudogene TRBV3-2) and TRBJ1-4; a possible D gene is TRBD1 (6 bases). The CDR3 sequence is 15 residues long. V lost 1 base and J lost 7, with 13 bases in between. Germline lookup yields CDR1 LGHDT and CDR2 YNNKEL (reference sequence). DNA for the CDR3: TGTGCCAGCAGCCAAGCACAGGGTGGTGGTGAAAAACTGTTTTTT. Its protein product is CASSQAQGGGEKLFF.

J is TRBJ2-5 and V is TRBV24-1, with D maybe TRBD1 (6 bases). CDR1 is KGHDR, CDR2 SFDVKD, per germline. Trimming stripped 4 bases from V and 2 bases from J, with 19 bases between. There are 17 residues in the CDR3. The CDR3 DNA reads as TGTGCCACCAGTGACCCTTCCCGGGACACTAAACAAGAGACCCAGTACTTC. Protein product: CATSDPSRDTKQETQYF.

CDR3: CASSPRQVSYEQYF. The CDR3 nucleotides are TGTGCCAGCAGTCCTAGACAGGTTTCCTACGAGCAGTACTTC. The genes are TRBV2 and TRBJ2-7, with D perhaps matching TRBD1 (6 bases). CDR1 is SNHLY, CDR2 FYNNEI, per germline. V gave up 5 bases and J gave up 1 base, with 12 bases separating them. The CDR3 spans 14 residues.

V and J are TRBV7-9 and TRBJ2-1; 7 bases match TRBD2. CDR3 length: 14 amino acids. The germline gives CDR1 SEHNR, CDR2 FQNEAQ (reference sequence). J lost 7 bases, V lost 6 bases, and 9 bases had no gene match. CDR3 coding DNA: TGTGCCAGCAGTCCGGGGACTACTTGGAATGAGCAGTTCTTC. It specifies CASSPGTTWNEQFF.

The chain has TRBV6-5 and TRBJ1-1; no definite D call. Germline CDR1 reads MNHEY; CDR2 reads SVGAGI. Trimming removed 2 bases from V and 1 base from J, with 11 bases in between. This CDR3 contains 15 residues. CDR3 DNA sequence: TGTGCCAGCAGTTACAACGGGATTCAGAACACTGAAGCTTTCTTT. Protein: CASSYNGIQNTEAFF.

This chain uses TRBV27 with TRBJ2-7; tentatively, D is TRBD2 (7 bases). The CDR3 totals 14 residues. The germline CDR1 and CDR2 sequences are MNHEY and SMNVEV (reference sequence). The V and J ends lost 7 bases and 3 bases respectively, with 16 bases between them. The CDR3: CASTSFGGHYEQYF. The CDR3 region has the DNA TGTGCCAGCACGTCGTTCGGGGGGCACTACGAGCAGTACTTC.

V usage is TRBV6-5 and J usage is TRBJ2-3, with a weak D call TRBD2 (5 bases). The V and J ends lost 3 bases and 3 bases respectively, with 13 bases between them. Germline CDR1 and CDR2: MNHEY and SVGAGI. This CDR3 region has 15 residues. In nucleotides, the CDR3 is TGTGCCAGCAGTTATCTCTTGACGGGAACAGATACGCAGTATTTT. This codes for CASSYLLTGTDTQYF.

V and J are TRBV11-2 and TRBJ1-1; D ambiguous. V lost 4 bases and J lost 3, with 9 bases in between. Germline V gives CDR1 SGHAT, CDR2 FQNNGV. The CDR3 is 13 residues long. The CDR3 nucleotides read TGTGCCAGCAGCTCCTTTCCAGACACTGAAGCTTTCTTT. Protein product: CASSSFPDTEAFF.

This chain links TRBV9 with TRBJ2-3; D is undetermined. V was cut by 0 bases and J by 0 bases, with 14 bases left in between. The CDR3 spans 17 residues. Germline-derived CDR1 and CDR2 are SGDLS and YYNGEE. The CDR3 here is CASSVEVAAKSTDTQYF. As DNA, the CDR3 is TGTGCCAGCAGCGTAGAGGTGGCGGCCAAAAGCACAGATACGCAGTATTTT. The whole variable domain, remainder taken from reference TRBV9 and TRBJ2-3, is DSGVTQTPKHLITATGQRVTLRCSPRSGDLSVYWYQQSLDQGLQFLIQYYNGEERAKGNILERFSAQQFPDLHSELNLSSLELGDSALYFCASSVEVAAKSTDTQYFGPGTRLTVL.